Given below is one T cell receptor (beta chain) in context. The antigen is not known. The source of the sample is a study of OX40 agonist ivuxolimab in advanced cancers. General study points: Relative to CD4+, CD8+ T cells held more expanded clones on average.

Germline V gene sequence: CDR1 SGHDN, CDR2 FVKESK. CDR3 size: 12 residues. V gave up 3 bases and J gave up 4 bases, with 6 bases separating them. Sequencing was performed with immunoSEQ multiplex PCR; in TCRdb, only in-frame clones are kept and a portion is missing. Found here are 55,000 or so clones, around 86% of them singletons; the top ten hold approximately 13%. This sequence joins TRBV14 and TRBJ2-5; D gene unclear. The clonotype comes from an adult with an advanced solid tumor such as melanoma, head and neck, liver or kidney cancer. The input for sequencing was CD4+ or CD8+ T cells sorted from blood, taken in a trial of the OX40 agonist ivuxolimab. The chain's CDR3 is CASSQVRETQYF. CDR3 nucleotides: TGTGCCAGCAGCCAGGTCCGAGAGACCCAGTACTTC.